This T cell receptor beta chain was sequenced for a study of blood T cells in healthy people across ages. PCR was performed a second time for about 7 to 12 cycles using a sample-barcoded 5' primer and a J-beta primer mix. TCRdb reprocessed the 5' RACE reads with MiXCR, giving one entry per CDR3 protein. The sample lists hundreds of thousands of distinct CDR3 sequences, approximately 25% occurring once. The CDR3 runs 15 residues. The germline CDR1 and CDR2 sequences are SGHDN and FVKESK. These data were likewise used in another study, on T cells of mothers and their children.

The chain recombines TRBV14 with TRBJ2-5; D unresolved. The closer fit of TRBJ2-1 to the DNA end suggests the J call may be wrong. Material for sequencing was blood. The receptor was derived from a boy aged 5-17 years in good health. The CDR3 region has the DNA TGTGCCAGCAGCCAGGTCGACATCTTGGGGAATGAGCAGTTCTTC. Translation: CASSQVDILGNEQFF.